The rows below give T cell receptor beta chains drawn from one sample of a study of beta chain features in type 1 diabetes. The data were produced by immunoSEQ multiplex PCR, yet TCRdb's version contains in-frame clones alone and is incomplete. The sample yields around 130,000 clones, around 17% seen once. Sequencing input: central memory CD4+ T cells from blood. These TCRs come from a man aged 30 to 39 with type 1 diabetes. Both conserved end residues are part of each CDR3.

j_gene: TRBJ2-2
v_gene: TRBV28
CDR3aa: CATGLDDTGELFF

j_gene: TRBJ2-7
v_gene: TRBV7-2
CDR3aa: CASSSSGAFYEQYF

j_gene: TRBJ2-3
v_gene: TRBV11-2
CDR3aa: CASSRVTSGGYTDTQYF

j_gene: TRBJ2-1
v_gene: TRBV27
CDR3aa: CASSLVRGTGENEQFF

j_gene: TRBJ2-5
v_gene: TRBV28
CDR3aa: CASSPWTGQETQYF

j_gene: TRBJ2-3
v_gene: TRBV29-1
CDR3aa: CSVIGQYTDTQYF

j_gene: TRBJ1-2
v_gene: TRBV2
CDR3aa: CASTWTDNYGYTF

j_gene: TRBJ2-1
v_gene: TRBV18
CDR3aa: CASSPLGSGANEQFF

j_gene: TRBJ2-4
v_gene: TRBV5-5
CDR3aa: CASSLGLAKNIQYF

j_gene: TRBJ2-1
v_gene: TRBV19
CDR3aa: CASSLNRVYNEQFF

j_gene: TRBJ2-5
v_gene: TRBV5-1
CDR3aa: CASSYGTGIQETQYF

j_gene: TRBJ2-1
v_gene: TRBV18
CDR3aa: CASSQGQVNEQFF

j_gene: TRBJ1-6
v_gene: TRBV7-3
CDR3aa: CASSLQGFDSPLHF

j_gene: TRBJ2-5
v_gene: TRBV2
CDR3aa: CASIPGQGVRETQYF

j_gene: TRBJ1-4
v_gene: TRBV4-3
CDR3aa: CASSQDRAQGASLANEKLFF

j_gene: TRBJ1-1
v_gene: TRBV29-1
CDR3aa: CGVEAAQRSEAFF

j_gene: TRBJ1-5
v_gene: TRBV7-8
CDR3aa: CASSPIRSDRGLDQPQHF

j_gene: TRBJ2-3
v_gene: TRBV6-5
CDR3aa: CATGTGPTDTQYF

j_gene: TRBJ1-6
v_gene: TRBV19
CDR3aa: CASSRTGDNSPLHF

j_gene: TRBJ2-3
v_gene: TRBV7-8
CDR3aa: CASSLGAGPSTDTQYF

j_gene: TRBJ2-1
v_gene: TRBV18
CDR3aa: CASSPGTSIYYEQFF

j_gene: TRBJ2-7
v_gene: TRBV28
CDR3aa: CASSLTGTGIQYF

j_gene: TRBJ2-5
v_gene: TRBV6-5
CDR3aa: CASSYSMWLQETQYF

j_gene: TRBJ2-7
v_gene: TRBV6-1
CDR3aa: CASREQAYEQYF

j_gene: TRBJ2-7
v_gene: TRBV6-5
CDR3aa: CASSYSIWDRAVKQYF

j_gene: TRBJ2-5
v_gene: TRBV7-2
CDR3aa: CASSLASPHQETQYF

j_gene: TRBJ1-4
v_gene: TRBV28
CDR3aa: CASSYAGTPFF

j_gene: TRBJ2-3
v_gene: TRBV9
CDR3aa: CASSATSSRTDTQYF

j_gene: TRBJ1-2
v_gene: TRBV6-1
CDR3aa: CATSSPGGGYTF

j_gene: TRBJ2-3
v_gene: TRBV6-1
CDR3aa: CASSELLTESRDTQYF

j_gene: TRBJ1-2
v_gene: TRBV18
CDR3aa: CASSPGPGTPGTENGYTF

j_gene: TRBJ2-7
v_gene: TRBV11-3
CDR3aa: CASSRQTSGAPRTYEQYF